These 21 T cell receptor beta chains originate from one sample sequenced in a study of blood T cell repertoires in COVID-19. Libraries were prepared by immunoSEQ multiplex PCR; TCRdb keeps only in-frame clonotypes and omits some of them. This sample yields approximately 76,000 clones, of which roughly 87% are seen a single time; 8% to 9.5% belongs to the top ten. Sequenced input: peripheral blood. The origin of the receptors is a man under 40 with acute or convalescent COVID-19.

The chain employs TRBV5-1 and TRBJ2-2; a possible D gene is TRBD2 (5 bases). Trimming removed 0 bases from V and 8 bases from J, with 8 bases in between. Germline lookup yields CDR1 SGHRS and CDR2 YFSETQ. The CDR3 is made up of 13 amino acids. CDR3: CASSLVGEGELFF. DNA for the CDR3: TGCGCCAGCAGCTTGGTGGGAGAAGGGGAGCTGTTTTTT.

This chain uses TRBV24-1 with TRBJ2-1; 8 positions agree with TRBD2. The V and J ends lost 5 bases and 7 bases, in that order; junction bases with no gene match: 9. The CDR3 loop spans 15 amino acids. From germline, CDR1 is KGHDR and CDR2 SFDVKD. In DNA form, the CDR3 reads TGTGCCACCAGTGCTACGGGAGGGCCGGGGAATGAGCAGTTCTTC. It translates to CATSATGGPGNEQFF.

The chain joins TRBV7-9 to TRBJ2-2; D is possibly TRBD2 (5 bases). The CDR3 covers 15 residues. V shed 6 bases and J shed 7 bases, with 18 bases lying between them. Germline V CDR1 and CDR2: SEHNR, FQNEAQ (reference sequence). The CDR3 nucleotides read TGTGCCAGCAGTTCGCGGGCCCTCACAGACGGGGAGCTGTTTTTT. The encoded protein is CASSSRALTDGELFF.

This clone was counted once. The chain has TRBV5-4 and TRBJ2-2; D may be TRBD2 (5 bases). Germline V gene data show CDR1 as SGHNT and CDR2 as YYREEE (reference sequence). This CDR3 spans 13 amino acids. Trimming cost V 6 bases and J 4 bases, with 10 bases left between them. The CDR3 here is CASIRDFTGELFF. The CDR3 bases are TGTGCCAGCATCCGGGATTTCACCGGGGAGCTGTTTTTT.

The chain's CDR3 is CASRFDRGYYGYTF. The CDR3 nucleotides are TGCGCCAGCAGGTTTGACAGGGGCTACTATGGCTACACCTTC. The rearrangement joins TRBV4-1 to TRBJ1-2; TRBD1 matches at 8 bases. Germline lookup yields CDR1 MGHRA and CDR2 YSYEKL. The CDR3 spans 14 residues. The V gene end was trimmed by 6 bases and the J gene end by 3 bases; junction bases not matched to a gene: 6.

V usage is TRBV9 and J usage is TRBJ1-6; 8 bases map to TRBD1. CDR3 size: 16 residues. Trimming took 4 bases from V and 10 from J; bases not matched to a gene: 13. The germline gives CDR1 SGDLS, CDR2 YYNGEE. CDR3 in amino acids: CASSPRGQKKESPLHF. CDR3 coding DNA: TGTGCCAGCAGCCCCAGGGGGCAAAAAAAAGAGTCACCCCTCCACTTT.

The CDR3 nucleotides read TGTGCCAGCAGCTCGGTAGCGGAAAACACAGATACGCAGTATTTT. It yields the protein CASSSVAENTDTQYF. This chain connects TRBV7-2 to TRBJ2-3; perhaps TRBD2 as D (6 bases). V lost 4 bases and J lost 2, with 13 bases in between. This CDR3 has 15 amino acids. Germline V CDR1 and CDR2: SGHTA, FQGNSA.

CDR3 DNA sequence: TGTGCCAGCACAGGGCGTCGACCTCCTGAAAAACTGTTTTTT. Protein sequence: CASTGRRPPEKLFF. The chain carries TRBV28 and TRBJ1-4, with D tentatively TRBD1 (5 bases). V lost 7 bases to trimming and J lost 7 bases, with 16 bases between them. CDR1 and CDR2 from the germline V gene are MDHEN and SYDVKM. There are 14 residues in the CDR3.

The CDR3 spells CASSLERVKEAFF. DNA of the CDR3: TGTGCCAGCAGCTTAGAGAGGGTAAAGGAGGCTTTCTTT. The rearrangement uses TRBV7-8 and TRBJ1-1; D is uncertain. Germline lookup yields CDR1 SGHVS and CDR2 FQNEAQ. CDR3 length equals 13 residues. The V gene lost 1 base and the J gene lost 11 bases, with 14 bases spanning the gap. The full variable domain, in which reference TRBV7-8 and TRBJ1-1 provide the parts outside the CDR3, is GAGVSQSPRYKVAKRGQDVALRCDPISGHVSLFWYQQALGQGPEFLTYFQNEAQLDKSGLPSDRFFAERPEGSVSTLKIQRTQQEDSAVYLCASSLERVKEAFFGQGTRLTVV.

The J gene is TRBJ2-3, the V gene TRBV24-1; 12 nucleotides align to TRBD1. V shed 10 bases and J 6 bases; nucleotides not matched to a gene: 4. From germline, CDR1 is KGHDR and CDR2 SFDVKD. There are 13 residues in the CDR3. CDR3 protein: CATGQGAMDTQYF. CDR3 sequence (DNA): TGTGCCACGGGACAGGGGGCTATGGATACGCAGTATTTT.

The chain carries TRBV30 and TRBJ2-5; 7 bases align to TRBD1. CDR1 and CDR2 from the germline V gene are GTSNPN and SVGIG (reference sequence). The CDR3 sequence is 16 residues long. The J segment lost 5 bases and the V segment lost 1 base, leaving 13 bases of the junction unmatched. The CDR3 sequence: CAWSATRGNVEETQYF. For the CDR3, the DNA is TGTGCCTGGAGTGCCACCAGGGGGAATGTAGAGGAGACCCAGTACTTC. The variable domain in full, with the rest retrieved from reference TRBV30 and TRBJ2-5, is SQTIHQWPATLVQPVGSPLSLECTVEGTSNPNLYWYRQAAGRGLQLLFYSVGIGQISSEVPQNLSASRPQDRQFILSSKKLLLSDSGFYLCAWSATRGNVEETQYFGPGTRLLVL.

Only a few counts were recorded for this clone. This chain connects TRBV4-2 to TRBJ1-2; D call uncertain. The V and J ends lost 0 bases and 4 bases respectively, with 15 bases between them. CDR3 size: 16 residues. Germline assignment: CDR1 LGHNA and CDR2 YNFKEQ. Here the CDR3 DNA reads TGTGCCAGCAGCCAAGAAGCGGAACAGACCTTCTATGGCTACACCTTC. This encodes CASSQEAEQTFYGYTF.

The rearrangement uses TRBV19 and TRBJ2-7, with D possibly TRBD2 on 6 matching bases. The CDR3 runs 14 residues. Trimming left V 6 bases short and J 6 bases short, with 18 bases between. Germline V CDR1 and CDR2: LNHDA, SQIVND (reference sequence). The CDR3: CASSPGTPPIEQYF. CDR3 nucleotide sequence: TGTGCCAGTAGCCCCGGGACTCCCCCTATCGAGCAGTACTTC. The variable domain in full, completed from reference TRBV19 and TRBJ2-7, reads DGGITQSPKYLFRKEGQNVTLSCEQNLNHDAMYWYRQDPGQGLRLIYYSQIVNDFQKGDIAEGYSVSREKKESFPLTVTSAQKNPTAFYLCASSPGTPPIEQYFGPGTRLTVT.

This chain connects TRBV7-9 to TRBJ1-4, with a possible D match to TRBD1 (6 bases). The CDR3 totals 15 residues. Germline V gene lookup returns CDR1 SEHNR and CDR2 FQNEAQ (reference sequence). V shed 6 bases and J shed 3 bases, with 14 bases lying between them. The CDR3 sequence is CASSVGGASNEKLFF. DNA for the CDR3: TGTGCCAGCAGTGTTGGGGGGGCCTCTAATGAAAAACTGTTTTTT.

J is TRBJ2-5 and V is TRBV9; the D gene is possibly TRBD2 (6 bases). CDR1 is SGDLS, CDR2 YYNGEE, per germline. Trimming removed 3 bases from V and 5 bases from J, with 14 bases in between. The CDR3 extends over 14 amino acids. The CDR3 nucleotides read TGTGCCAGCAGCGGGGTCGTGAGCGGGGAGACCCAGTACTTC. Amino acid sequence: CASSGVVSGETQYF.

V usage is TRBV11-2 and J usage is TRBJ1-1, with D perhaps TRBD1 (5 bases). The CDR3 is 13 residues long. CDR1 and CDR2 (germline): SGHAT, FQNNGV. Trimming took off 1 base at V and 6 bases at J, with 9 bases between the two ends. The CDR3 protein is CASSLGRVAEAFF. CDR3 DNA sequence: TGTGCCAGCAGCTTAGGCAGGGTGGCTGAAGCTTTCTTT.

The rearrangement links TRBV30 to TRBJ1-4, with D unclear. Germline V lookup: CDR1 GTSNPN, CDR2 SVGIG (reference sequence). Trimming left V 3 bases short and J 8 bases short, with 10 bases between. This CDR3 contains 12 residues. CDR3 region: CAWSQTGEKLFF. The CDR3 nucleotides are TGTGCCTGGAGCCAGACGGGGGAAAAACTGTTTTTT.

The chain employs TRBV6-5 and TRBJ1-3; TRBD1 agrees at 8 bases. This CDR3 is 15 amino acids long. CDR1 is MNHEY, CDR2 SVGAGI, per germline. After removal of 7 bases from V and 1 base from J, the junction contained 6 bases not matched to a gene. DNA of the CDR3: TGTGCCAGCACCAAGACAGGGGCGTCTGGAAACACCATATATTTT. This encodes CASTKTGASGNTIYF.

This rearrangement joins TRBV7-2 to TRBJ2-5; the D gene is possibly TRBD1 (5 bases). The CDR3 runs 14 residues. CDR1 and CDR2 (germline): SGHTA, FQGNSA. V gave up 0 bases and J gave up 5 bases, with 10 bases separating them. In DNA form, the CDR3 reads TGTGCCAGCAGCTTAGCAGGATCAGGGGAGACCCAGTACTTC. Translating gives CASSLAGSGETQYF. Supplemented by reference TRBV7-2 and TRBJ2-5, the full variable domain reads GAGVSQSPSNKVTEKGKDVELRCDPISGHTALYWYRQSLGQGLEFLIYFQGNSAPDKSGLPSDRFSAERTGGSVSTLTIQRTQQEDSAVYLCASSLAGSGETQYFGPGTRLLVL.

CDR3 sequence (DNA): TGTGCCACCAGTGATTTCACTCCGGGACAGGGTTGGCAAGAGACCCAGTACTTC. Residues: CATSDFTPGQGWQETQYF. The chain has TRBV24-1 and TRBJ2-5; 9 bases fit TRBD1. This CDR3 is 18 amino acids long. Germline CDR1 and CDR2: KGHDR and SFDVKD. J was trimmed by 2 bases and V by 1 base; bases with no gene match: 10.

The CDR3 here is CASSIRETETQYF. The CDR3 coding sequence is TGTGCCAGCAGCATCCGGGAGACAGAGACCCAGTACTTC. V is TRBV13 and J is TRBJ2-5; possible D gene TRBD2, 6 bases. Germline lookup yields CDR1 PRHDT and CDR2 FYEKMQ (reference sequence). Trimming removed 5 bases from V and 4 bases from J, with 11 bases in between. CDR3 size: 13 residues.